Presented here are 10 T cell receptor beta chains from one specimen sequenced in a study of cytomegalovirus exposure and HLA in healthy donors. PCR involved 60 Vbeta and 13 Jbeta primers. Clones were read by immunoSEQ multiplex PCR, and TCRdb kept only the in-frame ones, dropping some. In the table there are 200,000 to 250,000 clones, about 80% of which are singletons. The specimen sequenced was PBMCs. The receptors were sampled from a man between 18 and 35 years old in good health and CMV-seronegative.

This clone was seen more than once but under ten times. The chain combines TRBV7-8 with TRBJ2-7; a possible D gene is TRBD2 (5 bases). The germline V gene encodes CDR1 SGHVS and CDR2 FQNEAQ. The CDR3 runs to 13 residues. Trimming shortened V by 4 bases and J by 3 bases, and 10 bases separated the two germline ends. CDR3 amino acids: CASSSRRDYEQYF. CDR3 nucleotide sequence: TGTGCCAGCAGCTCCCGACGGGACTACGAGCAGTACTTC.

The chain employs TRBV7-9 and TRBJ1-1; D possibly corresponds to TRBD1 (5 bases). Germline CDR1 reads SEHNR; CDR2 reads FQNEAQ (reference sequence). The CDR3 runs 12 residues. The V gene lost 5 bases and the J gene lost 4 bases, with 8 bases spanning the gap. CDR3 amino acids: CASSPQGTEAFF. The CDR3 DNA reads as TGTGCCAGCAGCCCCCAGGGCACTGAAGCTTTCTTT.

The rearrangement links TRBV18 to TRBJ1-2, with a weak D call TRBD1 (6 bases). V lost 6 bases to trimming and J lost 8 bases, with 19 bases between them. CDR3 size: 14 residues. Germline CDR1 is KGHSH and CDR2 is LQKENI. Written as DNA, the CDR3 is TGTGCCAGCTCGGCGACGGGGGGGACAAAAGGCTACACCTTC. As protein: CASSATGGTKGYTF.

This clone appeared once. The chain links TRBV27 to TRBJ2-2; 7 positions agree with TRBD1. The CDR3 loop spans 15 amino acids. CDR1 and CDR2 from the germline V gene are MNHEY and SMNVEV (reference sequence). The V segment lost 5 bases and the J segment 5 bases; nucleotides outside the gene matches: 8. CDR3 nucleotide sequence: TGTGCCAGCAGTCCACCGGGACAGATAACCGGGGAGCTGTTTTTT. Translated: CASSPPGQITGELFF.

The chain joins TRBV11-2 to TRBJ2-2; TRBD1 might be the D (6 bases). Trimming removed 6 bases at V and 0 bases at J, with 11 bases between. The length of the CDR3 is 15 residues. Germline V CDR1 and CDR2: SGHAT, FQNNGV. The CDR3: CASRGQGSNTGELFF. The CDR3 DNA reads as TGTGCCAGCAGGGGGCAGGGGTCGAACACCGGGGAGCTGTTTTTT.

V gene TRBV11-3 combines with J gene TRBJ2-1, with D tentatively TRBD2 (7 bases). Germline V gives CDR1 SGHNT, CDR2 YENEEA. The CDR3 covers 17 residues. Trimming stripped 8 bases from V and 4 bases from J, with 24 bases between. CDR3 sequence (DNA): TGTGCCAGCGGACCACGAGCGGGACAATATGATTACAATGAGCAGTTCTTC. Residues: CASGPRAGQYDYNEQFF.

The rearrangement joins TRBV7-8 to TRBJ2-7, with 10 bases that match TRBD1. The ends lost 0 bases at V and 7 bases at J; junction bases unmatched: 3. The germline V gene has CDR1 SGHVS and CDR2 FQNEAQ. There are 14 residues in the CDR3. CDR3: CASSLAGTGEEQYF. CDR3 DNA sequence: TGTGCCAGCAGCTTAGCCGGGACAGGGGAAGAGCAGTACTTC.

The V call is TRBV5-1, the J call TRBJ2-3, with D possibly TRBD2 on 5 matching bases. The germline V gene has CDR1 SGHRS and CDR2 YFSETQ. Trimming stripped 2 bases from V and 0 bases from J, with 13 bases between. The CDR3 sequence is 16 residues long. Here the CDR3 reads CASSFPADHSTDTQYF. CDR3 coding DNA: TGCGCCAGCAGCTTCCCAGCGGACCATAGCACAGATACGCAGTATTTT. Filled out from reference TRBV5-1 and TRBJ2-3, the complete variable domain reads KAGVTQTPRYLIKTRGQQVTLSCSPISGHRSVSWYQQTPGQGLQFLFEYFSETQRNKGNFPGRFSGRQFSNSRSEMNVSTLELGDSALYLCASSFPADHSTDTQYFGPGTRLTVL.

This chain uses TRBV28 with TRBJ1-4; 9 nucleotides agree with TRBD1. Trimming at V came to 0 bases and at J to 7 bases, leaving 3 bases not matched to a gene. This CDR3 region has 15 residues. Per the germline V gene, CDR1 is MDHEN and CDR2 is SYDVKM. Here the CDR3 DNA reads TGTGCCAGCAGTTTATGGGGACAGGGTGTTGAAAAACTGTTTTTT. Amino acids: CASSLWGQGVEKLFF. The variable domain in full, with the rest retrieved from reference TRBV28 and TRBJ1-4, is DVKVTQSSRYLVKRTGEKVFLECVQDMDHENMFWYRQDPGLGLRLIYFSYDVKMKEKGDIPEGYSVSREKKERFSLILESASTNQTSMYLCASSLWGQGVEKLFFGSGTQLSVL.

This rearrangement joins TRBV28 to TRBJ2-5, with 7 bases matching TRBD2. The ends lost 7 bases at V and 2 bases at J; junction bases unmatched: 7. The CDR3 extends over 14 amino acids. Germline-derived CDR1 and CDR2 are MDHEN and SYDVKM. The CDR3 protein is CASMPPLAQETQYF. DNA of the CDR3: TGTGCCAGCATGCCCCCACTAGCGCAAGAGACCCAGTACTTC.